This T cell receptor (beta chain) is from a study of identical twins. Study-level points and caveats: Because invariant MAIT and iNKT cells could be present, zero-insertion analyses could be partly confounded. The analysis was cross-sectional rather than longitudinal within donors.

Template switching supplied a universal primer site; unique molecular identifiers were carried on the cDNA. A single record per CDR3 protein comes from TCRdb applying MiXCR to the 5' RACE reads. Counted here are a few hundred thousand distinct CDR3 sequences, about 13% occurring once; the ten biggest clones make up 3.5% to 5%. CDR1 DFQATT and CDR2 SNEGSKA come from the germline V gene (reference sequence). The germline V and J ends were trimmed by 0 bases and 2 bases, with 5 bases remaining between them. CDR3 length equals 13 residues. A remark on this clonotype: Its target is unknown.

Separately, the same data were catalogued under a study of yellow fever vaccine responses in identical twins. As that study records: The T cell response to vaccination in identical twins was reportedly partly convergent and partly personalized.

The chain combines TRBV20-1 with TRBJ2-1; D gene unclear. The sample was memory (CD45RO+) T cells sorted from blood. The sequence was collected from a woman younger than 30 in good health. DNA of the CDR3: TGCAGTGCTAGAGAAAGCGCCTACAATGAGCAGTTCTTC. Amino acids: CSARESAYNEQFF.